Below, 32 T cell receptor beta chains from the same sample are listed, as sequenced in a study of cytomegalovirus exposure and HLA in healthy donors. 60 Vbeta and 13 Jbeta primers were used in PCR. Sequenced by immunoSEQ multiplex PCR; TCRdb stores in-frame clones only, minus some. The sample contains 130,000 to 150,000 clones, 60% to 85% of which appear only once. The sequencing input was PBMCs. The receptors here all came from a man in his forties in good health and CMV-seropositive.

The chain joins TRBV7-2 to TRBJ1-1; D perhaps matches TRBD1 (6 bases). Trimming cost V 5 bases and J 0 bases, with 13 bases left between them. The CDR3 length is 15 residues. Germline V lookup: CDR1 SGHTA, CDR2 FQGNSA. CDR3 sequence: CASSPRQALNTEAFF. The DNA of the CDR3 is TGTGCCAGCAGCCCAAGACAGGCGCTGAACACTGAAGCTTTCTTT.

This sequence joins TRBV27 and TRBJ1-1; 11 positions agree with TRBD1. The CDR3 spans 14 residues. After removal of 5 bases from V and 4 bases from J, the junction contained 3 bases not matched to a gene. The germline V gene has CDR1 MNHEY and CDR2 SMNVEV (reference sequence). The CDR3 region has the DNA TGTGCCAGCAGTCCGGGACAGGGGGTCACTGAAGCTTTCTTT. As protein: CASSPGQGVTEAFF.

This chain connects TRBV30 to TRBJ1-3; D unclear. The CDR3 is made up of 13 amino acids. Germline CDR1 is GTSNPN and CDR2 is SVGIG (reference sequence). CDR3 in amino acids: CARGELSGNTIYF. The CDR3 coding sequence is TGTGCTCGGGGAGAGTTATCTGGAAACACCATATATTTT.

The chain recombines TRBV7-6 with TRBJ2-7; a weak D match, TRBD2 (5 bases). The germline CDR1 and CDR2 sequences are SGHVS and FNYEAQ. V was shortened by 3 bases and J by 5 bases, with 11 bases between the two germline ends. The CDR3 length is 13 residues. CDR3 region: CASSFGVGDEQYF. The CDR3 region has the DNA TGTGCCAGCAGCTTCGGAGTGGGAGACGAGCAGTACTTC.

The CDR3 DNA sequence: TGTGCCTGGATCCAGGGGCGCGGCTACACCTTC. Translation: CAWIQGRGYTF. J is TRBJ1-2 and V is TRBV30, with a weak D call TRBD1 (6 bases). CDR3 length: 11 residues. Trimming took 4 bases from V and 8 from J, leaving 11 bases between them. Looked up from germline, CDR1 is GTSNPN and CDR2 is SVGIG (reference sequence).

The V gene is TRBV5-4, the J gene TRBJ1-5; 12 nucleotides match TRBD1. The CDR3 spans 18 residues. The germline gives CDR1 SGHNT, CDR2 YYREEE (reference sequence). J lost 6 bases, V lost 2 bases, and 12 bases had no gene match. CDR3 in DNA: TGTGCCAGCAGCTTAAGTCTTTTAGGGACAGGGGGCAGTCAGCCCCAGCATTTT. This sequence encodes CASSLSLLGTGGSQPQHF.

This clone has just a few counts. The chain has TRBV2 and TRBJ2-1, with a weak D call TRBD1 (6 bases). V lost 6 bases, J lost 0 bases, and 18 bases lay in between. Germline CDR1 reads SNHLY; CDR2 reads FYNNEI. The CDR3 totals 17 residues. This CDR3 reads CASSPRGGPSSYNEQFF. CDR3 in DNA: TGTGCCAGCAGCCCCCGTGGGGGCCCCAGCTCCTACAATGAGCAGTTCTTC. The whole variable domain, remainder taken from reference TRBV2 and TRBJ2-1, is EPEVTQTPSHQVTQMGQEVILRCVPISNHLYFYWYRQILGQKVEFLVSFYNNEISEKSEIFDDQFSVERPDGSNFTLKIRSTKLEDSAMYFCASSPRGGPSSYNEQFFGPGTRLTVL.

Worth noting for this clone: The sample has other DNA sequences that encode this CDR3 too. This chain links TRBV6-5 with TRBJ2-7, with D maybe TRBD2 (5 bases). V dropped 0 bases and J dropped 2 bases, with 14 bases sitting between them. The CDR3 is 16 amino acids. Germline-derived CDR1 and CDR2 are MNHEY and SVGAGI. For the CDR3, the DNA is TGTGCCAGCAGTTACTCGAAGGCGGGCGGCGCCTACGAGCAGTACTTC. Translating gives CASSYSKAGGAYEQYF.

The chain links TRBV5-4 to TRBJ1-2, with a weak D call TRBD1 (6 bases). The ends were cut back, 1 base at V and 4 bases at J, with 14 bases in the middle. The CDR3 has 15 amino acids. The germline CDR1 and CDR2 sequences are SGHNT and YYREEE (reference sequence). As DNA, the CDR3 is TGTGCCAGCAGCTTGATAAGCAGGGGCACCTATGGCTACACCTTC. Its translation is CASSLISRGTYGYTF.

The chain couples TRBV9 to TRBJ2-3; D is unclear. The V gene's germline CDR1 is SGDLS and CDR2 YYNGEE. The CDR3 is 15 amino acids. With 0 bases removed from V and 0 bases from J, the gap between germline ends came to 8 bases. This chain's CDR3 is CASSVGVASTDTQYF. The DNA of the CDR3 is TGTGCCAGCAGCGTAGGAGTAGCAAGCACAGATACGCAGTATTTT.

The chain recombines TRBV23-1 with TRBJ2-6; maybe TRBD2 (5 bases). TRBV23-1 is sorted into the ORF group, with uncertain function. The CDR3 runs 19 residues. V was shortened by 2 bases and J by 0 bases, with 17 bases between the two germline ends. Here the CDR3 DNA reads TGCGCCAGCAGTCAAGGGGAGCAGTGTACTCTCTCTGGGGCCAACGTCCTGACTTTC. It translates to CASSQGEQCTLSGANVLTF.

The chain combines TRBV7-9 with TRBJ2-5; no definite D call. Trimming took off 2 bases at V and 2 bases at J, with 9 bases between the two ends. This CDR3 is 14 amino acids long. Germline assignment: CDR1 SEHNR and CDR2 FQNEAQ (reference sequence). CDR3 in DNA: TGTGCCAGCAGCTTATTACTACCACAAGAGACCCAGTACTTC. Residues: CASSLLLPQETQYF.

As DNA, the CDR3 is TGCGCCAGCAGCCAAGAAGAGGACTACAACTACGAGCAGTACTTC. Its protein is CASSQEEDYNYEQYF. The chain employs TRBV4-1 and TRBJ2-7; tentative D call: TRBD2 (6 bases). V was shortened by 0 bases and J by 3 bases, with 12 bases between the two germline ends. The CDR3 totals 15 residues. The V gene's germline CDR1 is MGHRA and CDR2 YSYEKL.

This clone was recorded once. This chain joins TRBV6-5 and TRBJ2-7, with a tentative D call TRBD1 (6 bases). Trimming left V 3 bases short and J 4 bases short, with 19 bases between. Germline V gene sequence: CDR1 MNHEY, CDR2 SVGAGI. This CDR3 comprises 16 residues. The CDR3 sequence: CASSYDQQGLLYEQYF. Written as DNA, the CDR3 is TGTGCCAGCAGTTATGACCAACAGGGTCTGCTGTACGAGCAGTACTTC.

The chain joins TRBV6-1 to TRBJ2-7; 8 bases are a match to TRBD2. CDR3 size: 16 residues. V shed 1 base and J 3 bases; nucleotides not matched to a gene: 8. Germline CDR1 reads MNHNS; CDR2 reads SASEGT. The CDR3 reads CASSEEDRGGNYEQYF. The DNA for the CDR3 is TGTGCCAGCAGTGAAGAAGATCGGGGGGGGAACTACGAGCAGTACTTC.

This clone was counted between two and nine times. The gene calls are TRBV11-3 and TRBJ2-7, with TRBD2 identical over 8 bases. The CDR3 has 15 residues. V was pared by 2 bases and J by 0 bases, with 3 bases of the junction left unmatched. Germline CDR1 reads SGHNT; CDR2 reads YENEEA. The CDR3 sequence is CASSLNGLASYEQYF. In DNA form, the CDR3 reads TGTGCCAGCAGCTTAAACGGACTAGCCTCCTACGAGCAGTACTTC.

This clone has ten or more counts. This chain joins TRBV5-1 and TRBJ1-5; TRBD1 aligns across 7 bases. V shed 2 bases, J shed 0 bases, and the junction held 8 bases outside the gene matches. Germline V gene lookup returns CDR1 SGHRS and CDR2 YFSETQ. The CDR3 covers 17 residues. For the CDR3, the DNA is TGCGCCAGCAGCTTTTACGTACAGGGGTATAGCAATCAGCCCCAGCATTTT. It yields the protein CASSFYVQGYSNQPQHF.

The genes are TRBV28 and TRBJ2-5; 7 positions match TRBD2. J gave up 3 bases and V 6 bases, and 7 bases lay outside the gene matches. Germline V gives CDR1 MDHEN, CDR2 SYDVKM. This CDR3 spans 14 amino acids. Here the CDR3 reads CASRLGTNEETQYF. In DNA form, the CDR3 reads TGTGCCAGCAGGTTAGGGACTAACGAAGAGACCCAGTACTTC.

This chain joins TRBV27 and TRBJ2-2, with 10 bases aligning to TRBD1. Germline trimming cut 5 bases from V and 7 bases from J; bases unmatched to any gene: 10. The germline V gene has CDR1 MNHEY and CDR2 SMNVEV (reference sequence). The CDR3 totals 16 residues. The CDR3 bases are TGTGCCAGCAGTACACCTGGACAGGGGGGTGGCGGGGAGCTGTTTTTT. This sequence encodes CASSTPGQGGGGELFF.

J is TRBJ1-4 and V is TRBV6-6; possible D gene TRBD1, 5 bases. The CDR3 spans 16 residues. V was trimmed by 2 bases and J by 7 bases, leaving 17 bases between them. The germline gives CDR1 MNHNY, CDR2 SVGAGI (reference sequence). The CDR3 DNA follows: TGTGCCAGCAGTTACGCTTCTCCCGGACAAGGTGAAAAACTGTTTTTT. Residues: CASSYASPGQGEKLFF.

V usage is TRBV19 and J usage is TRBJ1-1, with D perhaps TRBD1 (6 bases). Germline loops: CDR1 LNHDA, CDR2 SQIVND (reference sequence). V lost 10 bases, J lost 1 base, and 25 bases lay in between. This CDR3 comprises 17 residues. The chain's CDR3 is CATILRGFGDSNTEAFF. The CDR3 DNA follows: TGTGCCACCATTTTAAGGGGGTTCGGAGATTCGAACACTGAAGCTTTCTTT.

This chain connects TRBV2 to TRBJ2-5, with D possibly matching TRBD1 (6 bases). The CDR3 runs 14 residues. The V end lost 2 bases, the J end lost 5 bases, and 12 bases lay between the germline ends. Germline CDR1 SNHLY, CDR2 FYNNEI. The CDR3 nucleotides are TGTGCCAGCAGTGAAACATTTACAGGGGAGACCCAGTACTTC. Its protein is CASSETFTGETQYF.

The V call is TRBV7-9, the J call TRBJ2-7; 14 bases line up with TRBD2. CDR3 size: 17 residues. From germline, CDR1 is SEHNR and CDR2 FQNEAQ (reference sequence). After removal of 4 bases from V and 3 bases from J, the junction contained 8 bases not matched to a gene. In DNA, the CDR3 is TGTGCCAGCAGCTCAAGGACTAGCGGGAGGAGAGACTACGAGCAGTACTTC. Its translation is CASSSRTSGRRDYEQYF.

The V and J genes are TRBV4-1 and TRBJ2-1; weak D call: TRBD1 (6 bases). The CDR3 contains 13 residues. Trimming cost V 0 bases and J 8 bases, with 8 bases left between them. Germline-derived CDR1 and CDR2 are MGHRA and YSYEKL. CDR3 in amino acids: CASSQDRGYEQFF. CDR3 nucleotides: TGCGCCAGCAGCCAAGACAGGGGCTATGAGCAGTTCTTC.

The V and J genes are TRBV28 and TRBJ2-3; D remains ambiguous. This CDR3 spans 12 amino acids. Germline CDR1 and CDR2: MDHEN and SYDVKM. The V end was cut by 4 bases, the J end by 5 bases, with 7 bases between. CDR3 in DNA: TGTGCCAGCAGTTCAGTTTTAGATACGCAGTATTTT. Protein sequence: CASSSVLDTQYF.

V is TRBV2 and J is TRBJ1-2, with 7 nucleotides matching TRBD1. Germline V gene lookup returns CDR1 SNHLY and CDR2 FYNNEI. The CDR3 extends over 14 amino acids. V shed 5 bases and J 4 bases; nucleotides not matched to a gene: 7. For the CDR3, the DNA is TGTGCCAGCAGTTTTACAGGGGACGGCTATGGCTACACCTTC. Amino acids: CASSFTGDGYGYTF.

The V and J genes are TRBV14 and TRBJ2-3, with a tentative D call TRBD1 (5 bases). Germline V CDR1 and CDR2: SGHDN, FVKESK. The ends were cut back, 4 bases at V and 7 bases at J, with 9 bases in the middle. The CDR3 totals 12 residues. CDR3 protein: CASSLQGYTQYF. The CDR3 region has the DNA TGTGCCAGCAGCCTGCAGGGATATACGCAGTATTTT.

This clone was observed a few times. The chain uses TRBV9 and TRBJ1-3; possible D gene TRBD1, 5 bases. Deletions cut 2 bases from V and 0 bases from J, with 12 bases between. Germline loops: CDR1 SGDLS, CDR2 YYNGEE. The CDR3 contains 16 residues. The CDR3 spells CASSVTGGASGNTIYF. CDR3 nucleotides: TGTGCCAGCAGCGTTACCGGGGGTGCCTCTGGAAACACCATATATTTT.

The count of this clone is one. The chain links TRBV10-3 to TRBJ1-1, with D possibly being TRBD1 (6 bases). The ends were cut back, 4 bases at V and 1 base at J, with 19 bases in the middle. CDR1 and CDR2 from the germline V gene are ENHRY and SYGVKD. This CDR3 region has 17 residues. CDR3 loop: CAISGSTGPLKNTEAFF. Written as DNA, the CDR3 is TGTGCCATCAGTGGGTCGACAGGACCCCTCAAGAACACTGAAGCTTTCTTT.

This rearrangement joins TRBV19 to TRBJ2-7; TRBD2 matches at 9 bases. The CDR3 runs to 16 residues. V was pared by 3 bases and J by 7 bases, with 13 bases of the junction left unmatched. The V gene's germline CDR1 is LNHDA and CDR2 SQIVND (reference sequence). CDR3 DNA sequence: TGTGCCAGTAGTATCGGGTCAGCTAGCGGGACTAGTGAGCAGTACTTC. Translated: CASSIGSASGTSEQYF.

V is TRBV18 and J is TRBJ1-4, with D perhaps TRBD1 (5 bases). The CDR3 runs to 15 residues. Trimming removed 5 bases from V and 7 bases from J, with 17 bases in between. In germline, CDR1 is KGHSH, CDR2 LQKENI. CDR3 loop: CASSTYTGRSEKLFF. In nucleotides, the CDR3 is TGTGCCAGCTCAACCTATACAGGTAGAAGTGAAAAACTGTTTTTT.

This chain connects TRBV27 to TRBJ1-4; 9 positions agree with TRBD1. V dropped 5 bases and J dropped 8; count of bases not matched to a gene: 6. The CDR3 spans 14 residues. Germline CDR1 MNHEY, CDR2 SMNVEV (reference sequence). The CDR3 region is CASSPGTGWEKLFF. DNA for the CDR3: TGTGCCAGCAGTCCCGGGACAGGGTGGGAAAAACTGTTTTTT.